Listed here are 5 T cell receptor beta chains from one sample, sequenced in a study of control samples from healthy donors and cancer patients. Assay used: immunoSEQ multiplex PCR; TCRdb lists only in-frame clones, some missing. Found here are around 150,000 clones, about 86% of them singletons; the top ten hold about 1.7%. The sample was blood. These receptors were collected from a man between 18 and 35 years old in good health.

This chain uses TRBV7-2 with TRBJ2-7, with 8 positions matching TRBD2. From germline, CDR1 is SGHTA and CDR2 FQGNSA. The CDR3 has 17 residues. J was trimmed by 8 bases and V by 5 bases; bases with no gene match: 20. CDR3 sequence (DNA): TGTGCCAGCAGCCATGTCGGGGGGGGCCGTATTAACGGGCAGCAGTACTTC. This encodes CASSHVGGGRINGQQYF.

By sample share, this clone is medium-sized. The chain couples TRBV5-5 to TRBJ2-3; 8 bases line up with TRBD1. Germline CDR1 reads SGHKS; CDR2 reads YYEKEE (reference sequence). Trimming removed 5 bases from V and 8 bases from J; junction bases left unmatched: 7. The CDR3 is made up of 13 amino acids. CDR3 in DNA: TGTGCCAGCAGTCGGGACAGGACCCCTACGCAGTATTTT. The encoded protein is CASSRDRTPTQYF.

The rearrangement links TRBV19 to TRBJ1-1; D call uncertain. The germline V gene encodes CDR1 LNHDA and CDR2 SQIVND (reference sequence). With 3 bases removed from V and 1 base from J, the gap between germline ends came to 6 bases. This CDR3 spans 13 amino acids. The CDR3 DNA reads TGTGCCAGTAGTATCTCCAAGAACACTGAAGCTTTCTTT. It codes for CASSISKNTEAFF.

The CDR3 sequence: CASSLFQRQGEETQYF. Written as DNA, the CDR3 is TGTGCCAGCTCCCTCTTCCAGAGACAGGGAGAGGAGACCCAGTACTTC. The rearrangement joins TRBV18 to TRBJ2-5, with 7 bases that match TRBD1. The CDR3 spans 16 residues. The V segment lost 6 bases and the J segment 5 bases; nucleotides outside the gene matches: 15. Germline assignment: CDR1 KGHSH and CDR2 LQKENI.

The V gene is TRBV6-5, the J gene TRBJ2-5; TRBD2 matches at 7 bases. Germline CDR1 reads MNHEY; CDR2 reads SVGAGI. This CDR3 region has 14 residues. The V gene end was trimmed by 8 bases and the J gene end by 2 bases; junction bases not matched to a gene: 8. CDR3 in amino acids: CASGRRGRQETQYF. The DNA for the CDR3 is TGTGCCAGCGGGAGGCGGGGGAGACAAGAGACCCAGTACTTC.